The sequence of this TCR beta chain was determined in a study of shared clonotypes between healthy human individuals. The assay used deep level. Libraries were prepared by immunoSEQ multiplex PCR; TCRdb keeps only in-frame clonotypes and omits some of them. The data contain nearly 1,000,000 clones, 60% to 85% of them singletons. Study-level findings and limits: In four donors, roughly 5.2% of naive CD4 clonotypes appeared in common.

On this clone itself: The antigen is not known.

Germline V gene lookup returns CDR1 SGHNT and CDR2 YYREEE (reference sequence). Trimming at V came to 1 base and at J to 2 bases, leaving 4 bases not matched to a gene. The CDR3 has 15 amino acids. All participating donors were Caucasian adults from Nashville, Tennessee. V usage is TRBV5-4 and J usage is TRBJ2-3, with 7 bases matching TRBD1. The clonotype comes from a man aged 18 to 29 in good health. Sequenced input: memory CD4+ T cells sorted from blood. The subset: CD45RA-negative fraction. CDR3 sequence: CASSLRDRLTDTQYF. For the CDR3, the DNA is TGTGCCAGCAGCTTGAGGGACAGACTCACAGATACGCAGTATTTT.